These T cell receptor beta chains were read from a single sample in a study of T cells after yellow fever vaccination. TCRdb called the 5' RACE reads again in MiXCR, with one record for every CDR3 protein. The sample consists of about 350,000 distinct CDR3 sequences, roughly 8% of them appearing once. The source material was PBMCs, sampled 45 days after the first yellow fever vaccination. These receptors all come from a man between 18 and 29 years old who received the YFV17D yellow fever vaccine. The CDR3 runs from the conserved cysteine through the conserved F or W. The D gene is left open where the match is weak. Clone size is shown for a subset of rows, as once, few, many or a class of expanded clone.

cdr3_nt cdr3_aa d_call j_call v_call clone_size
TGTGCCAGCAGCTTAGCGGTGGGGGGCAACGCTGAAGCTTTCTTT CASSLAVGGNAEAFF - TRBJ1-1 TRBV7-9 -
TGTGCCAGCTCTCCAGACAGGACCACTGAAGCTTTCTTT CASSPDRTTEAFF - TRBJ1-1 TRBV18 many
TGCAGCGTGTCTTGGGCCGGTAACACTGAAGCTTTCTTT CSVSWAGNTEAFF - TRBJ1-1 TRBV29-1 many
TGCAGTGCTAGACGCCCTGGACAGGGGAGGGCTGAGCAGTTCTTC CSARRPGQGRAEQFF TRBD1 TRBJ2-1 TRBV20-1 many
TGCGCCAGCAGCCAAGACGAGAGCGGGACCTACAATGAGCAGTTCTTC CASSQDESGTYNEQFF TRBD2 TRBJ2-1 TRBV4-1 few
TGTGCCAGCTCACGGGAGCGCTTCTATGGCTACACCTTC CASSRERFYGYTF - TRBJ1-2 TRBV27 -
TGTGCCAGCAGTAGGGGGATCGGGGTCACCGGGGAGCTGTTTTTT CASSRGIGVTGELFF - TRBJ2-2 TRBV6-1 few
TGTGCCAGTAGATCGACAGGGGCCTACGAGCAGTACTTC CASRSTGAYEQYF TRBD1 TRBJ2-7 TRBV19 -
TGCAGTGCTAGGAGGACAACGACCTACGAGCAGTACTTC CSARRTTTYEQYF - TRBJ2-7 TRBV20-1 -
TGTGCCAGCAGCTTTGACAGGGGGCCCTATGGCTACACCTTC CASSFDRGPYGYTF TRBD1 TRBJ1-2 TRBV5-4 -
TGCGCCAGCAGCCTCTCGAGGGGCGAGCAGTACTTC CASSLSRGEQYF - TRBJ2-7 TRBV10-1 few
TGTGCCAGCAGCGCCTATGGACAGGGCTATGACGAGCAGTACTTC CASSAYGQGYDEQYF TRBD1 TRBJ2-7 TRBV3-1 few
TGTGCCAGCAGCCAAGATCCCGCAGACTGTGATCAGCCCCAGCATTTT CASSQDPADCDQPQHF - TRBJ1-5 TRBV14 few
TGCGCCAGCAGCCAAGCATGGGACACTGAAGCTTTCTTT CASSQAWDTEAFF - TRBJ1-1 TRBV4-1 few
TGCAGTGCTAGAGAGGACAATACGAACACCATATATTTT CSAREDNTNTIYF - TRBJ1-3 TRBV20-1 -